The T cell receptor (beta chain) described here comes from a study of blood T cell repertoires in COVID-19. Patients from Seattle were sampled longitudinally, starting during active infection. Germline V gives CDR1 SGHKS, CDR2 YYEKEE (reference sequence). This CDR3 has 16 amino acids. The trim removed 5 bases at V and 4 bases at J, leaving 9 bases unmatched. In the study's own analysis: Amplification with reference gene primers provided the estimates of nucleated cell counts. Assay used: immunoSEQ multiplex PCR; TCRdb lists only in-frame clones, some missing. V and J calls and clone size follow that table, whereas D and trimming were derived from the DNA. Of more than 85,000 clones in the sample, about 87% were seen once. A few counts support this clone.

This sequence joins TRBV5-5 and TRBJ1-2; 12 nucleotides agree with TRBD1. Sequenced input: peripheral blood. The TCR was taken from a human donor with COVID-19, enrolled during active disease. The donor label of this sample is uncertain. The CDR3 DNA follows: TGTGCCAGCAGTGTGGGACAGGGGGCATCGGGCTATGGCTACACCTTC. Its translation: CASSVGQGASGYGYTF.